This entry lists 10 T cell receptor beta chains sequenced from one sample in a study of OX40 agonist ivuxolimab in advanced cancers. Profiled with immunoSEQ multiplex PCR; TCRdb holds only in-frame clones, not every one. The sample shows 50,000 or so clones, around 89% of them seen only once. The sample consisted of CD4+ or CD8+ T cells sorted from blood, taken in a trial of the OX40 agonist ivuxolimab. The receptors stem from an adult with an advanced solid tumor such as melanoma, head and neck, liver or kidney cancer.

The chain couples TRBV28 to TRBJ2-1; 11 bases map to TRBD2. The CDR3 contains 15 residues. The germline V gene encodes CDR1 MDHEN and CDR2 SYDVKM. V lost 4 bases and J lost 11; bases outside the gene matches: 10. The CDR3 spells CASSYQLAGDNKQFF. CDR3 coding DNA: TGTGCCAGCAGTTATCAACTAGCGGGGGATAACAAGCAGTTCTTC.

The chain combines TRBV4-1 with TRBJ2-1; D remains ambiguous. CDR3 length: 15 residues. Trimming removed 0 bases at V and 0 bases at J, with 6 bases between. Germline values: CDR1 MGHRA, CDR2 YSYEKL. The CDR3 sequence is CASSQEWGSYNEQFF. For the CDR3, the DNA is TGCGCCAGCAGCCAAGAGTGGGGCTCCTACAATGAGCAGTTCTTC.

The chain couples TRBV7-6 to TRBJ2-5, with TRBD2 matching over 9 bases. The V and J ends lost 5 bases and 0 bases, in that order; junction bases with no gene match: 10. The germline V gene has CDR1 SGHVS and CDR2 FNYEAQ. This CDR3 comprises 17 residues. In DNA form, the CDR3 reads TGTGCCAGCAGCCACGCAAGACTAGCGGCGGACCAAGAGACCCAGTACTTC. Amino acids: CASSHARLAADQETQYF. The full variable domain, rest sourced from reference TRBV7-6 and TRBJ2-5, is GAGVSQSPRYKVTKRGQDVALRCDPISGHVSLYWYRQALGQGPEFLTYFNYEAQQDKSGLPNDRFSAERPEGSISTLTIQRTEQRDSAMYRCASSHARLAADQETQYFGPGTRLLVL.

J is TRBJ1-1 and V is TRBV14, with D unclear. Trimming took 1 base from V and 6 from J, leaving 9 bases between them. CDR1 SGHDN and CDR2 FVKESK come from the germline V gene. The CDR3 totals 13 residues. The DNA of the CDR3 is TGTGCCAGCAGCCAAGGGAGGGCCGCTGAAGCTTTCTTT. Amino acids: CASSQGRAAEAFF.

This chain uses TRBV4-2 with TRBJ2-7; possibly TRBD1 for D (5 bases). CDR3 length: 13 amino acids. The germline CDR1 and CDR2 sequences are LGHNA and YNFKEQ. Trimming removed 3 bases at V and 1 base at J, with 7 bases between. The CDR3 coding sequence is TGTGCCAGCAGCCATCCAGGGTCCTACGAGCAGTACTTC. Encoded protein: CASSHPGSYEQYF.

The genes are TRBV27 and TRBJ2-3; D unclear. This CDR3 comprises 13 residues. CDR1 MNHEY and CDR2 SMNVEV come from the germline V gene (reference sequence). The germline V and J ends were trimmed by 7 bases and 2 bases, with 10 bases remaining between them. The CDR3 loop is CASTSAATDTQYF. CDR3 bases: TGTGCCAGCACTTCAGCTGCCACAGATACGCAGTATTTT.

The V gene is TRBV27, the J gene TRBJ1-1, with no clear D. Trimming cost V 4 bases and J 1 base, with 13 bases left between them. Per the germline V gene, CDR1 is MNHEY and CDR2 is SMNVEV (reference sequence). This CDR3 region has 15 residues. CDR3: CASSSLGDQNTEAFF. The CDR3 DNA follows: TGTGCCAGCAGTTCCCTCGGAGATCAGAACACTGAAGCTTTCTTT.

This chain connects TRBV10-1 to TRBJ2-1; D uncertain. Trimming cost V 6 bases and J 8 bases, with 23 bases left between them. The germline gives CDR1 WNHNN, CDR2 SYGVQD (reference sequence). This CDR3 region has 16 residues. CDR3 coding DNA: TGCGCCAGCAGCGAACATCCCTCCCTAGGTGTCGATGAGCAGTTCTTC. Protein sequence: CASSEHPSLGVDEQFF.

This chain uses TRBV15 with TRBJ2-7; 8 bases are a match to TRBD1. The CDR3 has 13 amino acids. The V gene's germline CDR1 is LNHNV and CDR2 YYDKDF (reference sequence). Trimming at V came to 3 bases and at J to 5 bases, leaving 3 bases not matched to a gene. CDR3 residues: CATSRDRANEQYF. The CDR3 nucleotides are TGTGCCACCAGCAGGGACAGGGCTAACGAGCAGTACTTC. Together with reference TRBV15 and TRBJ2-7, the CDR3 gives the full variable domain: DAMVIQNPRYQVTQFGKPVTLSCSQTLNHNVMYWYQQKSSQAPKLLFHYYDKDFNNEADTPDNFQSRRPNTSFCFLDIRSPGLGDTAMYLCATSRDRANEQYFGPGTRLTVT.

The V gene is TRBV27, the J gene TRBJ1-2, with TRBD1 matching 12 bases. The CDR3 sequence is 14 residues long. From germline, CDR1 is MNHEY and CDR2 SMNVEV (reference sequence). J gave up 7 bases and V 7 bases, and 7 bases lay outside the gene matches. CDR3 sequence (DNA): TGTGCCAGCACTCCGGGACAGGGGGCTTCTGGCTACACCTTC. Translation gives CASTPGQGASGYTF.